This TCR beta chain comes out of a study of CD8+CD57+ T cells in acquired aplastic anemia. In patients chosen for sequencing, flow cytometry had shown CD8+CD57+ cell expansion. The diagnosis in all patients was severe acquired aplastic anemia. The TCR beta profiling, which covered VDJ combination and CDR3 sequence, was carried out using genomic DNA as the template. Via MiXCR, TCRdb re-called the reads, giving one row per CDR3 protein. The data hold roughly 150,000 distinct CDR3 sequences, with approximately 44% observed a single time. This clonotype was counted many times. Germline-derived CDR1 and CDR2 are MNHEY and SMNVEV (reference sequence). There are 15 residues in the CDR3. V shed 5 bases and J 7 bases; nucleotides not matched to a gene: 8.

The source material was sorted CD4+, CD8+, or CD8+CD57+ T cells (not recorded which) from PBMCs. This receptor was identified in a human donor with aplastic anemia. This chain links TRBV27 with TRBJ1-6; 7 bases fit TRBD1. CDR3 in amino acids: CASSLQGMYNSPLHF. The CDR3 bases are TGTGCCAGCAGTCTACAGGGGATGTACAATTCACCCCTCCACTTT.